This T cell receptor beta chain stems from a study of blood T cell repertoires in COVID-19. The wider study: The origin of the acute and convalescent COVID-19 samples was the United States, Italy and Spain. Sources were T cells, B-cell-depleted T cells, or PBMCs; the material itself was cDNA or gDNA.

The CDR3 sequence is 15 residues long. Per the germline V gene, CDR1 is SGHAT and CDR2 is FQNNGV. The germline V and J ends were trimmed by 3 bases and 8 bases, with 16 bases remaining between them. In the original processing: Estimated nucleated cell counts came from reference gene primer amplification. Repertoires were generated with immunoSEQ multiplex PCR, while TCRdb's copy carries only in-frame clones and drops some. V and J calls and clone size are given by that table; D and trimming were obtained from the DNA. Of around 80,000 clones in the sample, around 86% are singletons; the top ten hold roughly 10%.

The sequencing sample was made of peripheral blood. The V gene is TRBV11-2, the J gene TRBJ1-4, with D perhaps matching TRBD1 (5 bases). This clonotype was sampled from a human donor in a cohort sampled during active COVID-19. The CDR3 loop is CASSFGLGHLEKLFF. Written as DNA, the CDR3 is TGTGCCAGCAGCTTTGGGTTAGGACACCTAGAAAAACTGTTTTTT.